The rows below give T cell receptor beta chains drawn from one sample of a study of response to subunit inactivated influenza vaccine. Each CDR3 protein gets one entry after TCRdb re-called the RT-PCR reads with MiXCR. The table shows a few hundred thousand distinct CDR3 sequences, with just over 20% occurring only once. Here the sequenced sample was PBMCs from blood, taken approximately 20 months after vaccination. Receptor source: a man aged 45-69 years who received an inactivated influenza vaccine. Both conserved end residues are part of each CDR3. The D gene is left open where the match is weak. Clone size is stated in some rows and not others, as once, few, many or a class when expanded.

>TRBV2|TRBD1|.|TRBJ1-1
TGTGCCAGCCGGGACAGGGGGCCGACCGGGACTGAAGCTTTCTTT
CASRDRGPTGTEAFF
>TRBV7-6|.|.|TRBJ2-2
TGTGCCAGCAGCAGATCAGGGGCACCCCCTAGGGCCGGGGAGCTGTTTTTT
CASSRSGAPPRAGELFF
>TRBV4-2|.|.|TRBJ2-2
TGTGCCAGCAGCCAAGATCCCCTAAAGGAGCTGTTTTTT
CASSQDPLKELFF
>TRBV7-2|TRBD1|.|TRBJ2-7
TGTGCCAGCAGCAAAACAGGGGGCCCCTACGAGCAGTACTTC
CASSKTGGPYEQYF
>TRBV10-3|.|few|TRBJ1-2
TGTGCCATCAGGACTTTGACAGCCGTCACTGGCTATGGCTACACCTTC
CAIRTLTAVTGYGYTF
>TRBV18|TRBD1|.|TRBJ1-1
TGTGCCAGCTCACCACCCCAGCAGGGGGTGTACACTGAAGCTTTCTTT
CASSPPQQGVYTEAFF
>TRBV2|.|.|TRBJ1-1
TGTGCCAGCGAAGGGAGAGGGATGAACACTGAAGCTTTCTTT
CASEGRGMNTEAFF
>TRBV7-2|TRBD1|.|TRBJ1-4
TGTGCCAGCAGCGTACGGACAGGGGGCGGTGAAAAACTGTTTTTT
CASSVRTGGGEKLFF
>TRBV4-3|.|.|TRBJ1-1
TGCGCCAGCAGCCGCTCCCTAAGCACTGAAGCTTTCTTT
CASSRSLSTEAFF
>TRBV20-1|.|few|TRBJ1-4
TGCAGTGCTAGTCGGCAGGGAGGGGAAAAACTGTTTTTT
CSASRQGGEKLFF
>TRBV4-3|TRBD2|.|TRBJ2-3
TGCGCCAGCAGCCGCAGACTAGCGGGGGGGCGTAGCACAGATACGCAGTATTTT
CASSRRLAGGRSTDTQYF
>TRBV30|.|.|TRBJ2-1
TGTGCCTGGAGTCCTCTAGAGGAGCAGTTCTTC
CAWSPLEEQFF
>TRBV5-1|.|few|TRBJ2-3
TGCGCCAGCAGCTCCCCAAACAGGGAAGGGAATACGCAGTATTTT
CASSSPNREGNTQYF
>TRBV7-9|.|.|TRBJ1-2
TGTGCCAGCAGCCCACAAGATGGAGACACCTTC
CASSPQDGDTF
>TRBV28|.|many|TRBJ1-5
TGTGCCAGCAGCTTACAGGGCAATCAGCCCCAGCATTTT
CASSLQGNQPQHF
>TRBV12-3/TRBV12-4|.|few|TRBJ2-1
TGTGCCAGCAGCTGGGGGAGGGAGCAGTTCTTC
CASSWGREQFF
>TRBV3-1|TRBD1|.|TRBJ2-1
TGTGCCAGCAGCCAGGGGACAGGGGGCATGAATGAGCAGTTCTTC
CASSQGTGGMNEQFF
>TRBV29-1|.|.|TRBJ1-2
TGCAGCGTTCCCGGGACTAGGCACTATGGCTACACCTTC
CSVPGTRHYGYTF
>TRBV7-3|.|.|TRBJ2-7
TGTGCCAGCAGCTTAACGGGGGCCCCAGGGAATGAGCAGTACTTC
CASSLTGAPGNEQYF
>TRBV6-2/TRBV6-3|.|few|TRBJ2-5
TGTGCCAGCAGTTACGCCCCTAGGGTGACCCAGTACTTC
CASSYAPRVTQYF
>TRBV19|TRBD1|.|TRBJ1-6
TGTGCCAGTAGTAATCCGGGACAGTATAATTCACCCCTCCACTTT
CASSNPGQYNSPLHF
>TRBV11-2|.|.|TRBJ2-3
TGTGCCAGCAGCTTTCGAATCAGTCGCGGGCCTAGCACAGATACGCAGTATTTT
CASSFRISRGPSTDTQYF
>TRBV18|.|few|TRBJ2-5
TGTGCCAGCTCACCTTCGGCGCTACAAGAGACCCAGTACTTC
CASSPSALQETQYF
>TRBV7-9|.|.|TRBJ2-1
TGTGCCAGCAAGCGGCCGGGCGATGAGCAGTTCTTC
CASKRPGDEQFF
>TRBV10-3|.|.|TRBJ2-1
TGTGCCTCTTGGGAGCAGGGTACATACAATGAGCAGTTCTTC
CASWEQGTYNEQFF
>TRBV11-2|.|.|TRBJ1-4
TGTGCCAGCAACCAGGGTAGCGAAAAACTGTTTTTT
CASNQGSEKLFF
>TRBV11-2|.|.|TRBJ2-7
TGTGCCAGCAGCGGTACCTTCTACGAGCAGTACTTC
CASSGTFYEQYF
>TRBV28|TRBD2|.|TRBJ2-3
TGTGCCAGCAATAGCGGGAGTACGGATACGCAGTATTTT
CASNSGSTDTQYF
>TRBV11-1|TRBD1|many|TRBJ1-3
TGTGCCAGCAGCTTACTCCTGGGACAGGGCAGGTCTGGAAACACCATATATTTT
CASSLLLGQGRSGNTIYF
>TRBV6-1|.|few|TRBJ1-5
TGTGCCAGCAGTCGTTACGGACGGGGAAATCAGCCCCAGCATTTT
CASSRYGRGNQPQHF
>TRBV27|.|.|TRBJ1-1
TGTGCCAGCAGGCGAATCACTGAAGCTTTCTTT
CASRRITEAFF
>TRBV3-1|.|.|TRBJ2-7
TGTGCCAGCAGCCAAGACCCCTACGAGCAGTACTTC
CASSQDPYEQYF
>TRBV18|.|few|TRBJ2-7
TGTGCCAGCTCACCAGCTTCGAGCTCCTACGAGCAGTACTTC
CASSPASSSYEQYF
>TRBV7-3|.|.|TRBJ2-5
TGTGCCAGCAGCTTAACAGGGGCAGGAGAGACCCAGTACTTC
CASSLTGAGETQYF
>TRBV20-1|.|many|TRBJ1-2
TGCAGTGCTAGAGACCCACCTTTTCTAGTCTGGGATGGCTACACCTTC
CSARDPPFLVWDGYTF
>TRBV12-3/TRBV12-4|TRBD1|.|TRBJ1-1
TGTGCCAGCAGCCCCGGGGCAGGGGGACTGAACACTGAAGCTTTCTTT
CASSPGAGGLNTEAFF
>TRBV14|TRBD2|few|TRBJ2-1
TGTGCCAGCAGCCAACCGAGCAACTGGCGGGGGAGCTACAATGAGCAGTTCTTC
CASSQPSNWRGSYNEQFF
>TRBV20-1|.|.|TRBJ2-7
TGCAGTGCTAGCTTCCAAAGTTACGAGCAGTACTTC
CSASFQSYEQYF
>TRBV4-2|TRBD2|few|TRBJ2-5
TGTGCCAGCAGCCAAGATCGGACTAGCGGGGCCGGGACCCAGTACTTC
CASSQDRTSGAGTQYF
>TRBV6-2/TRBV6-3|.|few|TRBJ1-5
TGTGCCAGCAGACCTTGGCGGGATTCCCTCAATCAGCCCCAGCATTTT
CASRPWRDSLNQPQHF
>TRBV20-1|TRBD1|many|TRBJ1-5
TGCAGTGCGAACAGGGGTCCCGATCAGCCCCAGCATTTT
CSANRGPDQPQHF
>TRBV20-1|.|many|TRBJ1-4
TGCAGTGCTAGGGAGCCGAATTGGGATGAAAAACTGTTTTTT
CSAREPNWDEKLFF